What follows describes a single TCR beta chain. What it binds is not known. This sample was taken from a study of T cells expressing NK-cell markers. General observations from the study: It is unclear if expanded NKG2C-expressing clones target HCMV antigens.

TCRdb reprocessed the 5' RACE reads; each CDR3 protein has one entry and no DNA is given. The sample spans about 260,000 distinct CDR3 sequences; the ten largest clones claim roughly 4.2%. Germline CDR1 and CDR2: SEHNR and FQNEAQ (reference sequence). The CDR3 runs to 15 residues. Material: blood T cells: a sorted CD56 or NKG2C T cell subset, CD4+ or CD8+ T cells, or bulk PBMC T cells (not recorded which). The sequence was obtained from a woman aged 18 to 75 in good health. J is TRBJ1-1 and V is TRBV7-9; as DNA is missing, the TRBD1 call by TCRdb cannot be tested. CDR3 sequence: CASSYGTGGKTEAFF.